The entry below gives a single TCR beta chain sequence along with its context. Source study methods: Amplified reference gene primers provided the basis for estimating nucleated cell counts. The protocol was immunoSEQ multiplex PCR, while the TCRdb copy is restricted to in-frame clones and leaves out a portion. The V and J calls and clone size are taken from that table; D and trimming were inferred from the DNA. This repertoire shows over 250,000 clones, around 86% found once; its top ten account for approximately 1.6%. The sample originates from a study of blood T cell repertoires in COVID-19. Study context: Donors in the United States, Italy and Spain gave samples during acute or convalescent COVID-19. In each case, the material was cDNA or gDNA derived from T cells, B-cell-depleted T cells, or PBMCs.

Trimming took 6 bases from V and 2 from J; bases not matched to a gene: 9. CDR3 length equals 15 residues. Germline CDR1 reads SNHLY; CDR2 reads FYNNEI. This receptor was identified in a woman aged 40 to 49 who had recovered from COVID-19. This sequence joins TRBV2 and TRBJ1-2, with 7 bases lining up with TRBD1. What was sequenced was peripheral blood. CDR3: CASSKTGAQNYGYTF. The DNA for the CDR3 is TGTGCCAGCAGCAAAACAGGGGCCCAAAACTATGGCTACACCTTC.